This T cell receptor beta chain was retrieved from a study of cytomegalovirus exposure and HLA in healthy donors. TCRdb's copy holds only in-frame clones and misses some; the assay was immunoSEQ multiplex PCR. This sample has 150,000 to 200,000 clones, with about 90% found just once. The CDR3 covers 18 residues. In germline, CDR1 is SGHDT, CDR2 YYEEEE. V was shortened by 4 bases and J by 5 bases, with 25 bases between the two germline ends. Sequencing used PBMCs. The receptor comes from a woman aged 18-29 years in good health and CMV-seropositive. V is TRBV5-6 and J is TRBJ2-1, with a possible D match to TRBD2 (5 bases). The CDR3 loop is CASSPPPVWPGIHNEQFF. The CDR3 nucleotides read TGTGCCAGCAGCCCCCCCCCTGTATGGCCCGGGATCCACAATGAGCAGTTCTTC.